This TCR beta chain was identified during a study of T cells in Graves' hyperthyroidism and ophthalmopathy. General observations from the study: Clonotypes that were expanded in thyroid above 0.001 mostly appeared in blood too.

At least ten counts were recorded for this clonotype. Its antigen is still unknown. It was RNA transcripts that yielded the amplified TCR beta CDR3 regions. First-round RT-PCR with HTBI primers amplified the TCR CDR3 region. TCRdb passed the multiplex PCR reads through MiXCR, listing each CDR3 protein once. The sample shows hundreds of thousands of distinct CDR3 sequences, about 15% of them seen only once. Sequencing input: blood. This TCR derives from a woman between 40 and 55 years old with Graves' ophthalmopathy.

The CDR3 sequence: CASSYVLGSGLQETQYF. The CDR3 bases are TGTGCCAGCAGCTATGTTTTGGGTAGCGGGCTCCAAGAGACCCAGTACTTC. The V and J genes are TRBV11-1 and TRBJ2-5; 7 nucleotides agree with TRBD2. The junction had 12 bases not matched to a gene; V was cut back by 4 bases and J by 1 base. Germline CDR1 and CDR2: SGHAT and FQDESV (reference sequence). The CDR3 is 17 residues long.